This TCR beta chain was sequenced during a study of T cell repertoires in cytomegalovirus infection. Whole-study context: Indications of both CMV infection and matching HLA type were provided by public TCR beta signatures.

TCRdb re-derived calls from the reads in MiXCR, one entry per CDR3 protein. Of 200,000 or so distinct CDR3 sequences in the sample, roughly a fifth were seen once. This clonotype was picked up a small number of times. Its target is unknown. Regarding the study as a whole: Carriage of CMV together with the relevant HLA was identifiable through cumulative public TCR beta family frequency.

The CDR3 has 15 residues. Germline CDR1 reads MDHEN; CDR2 reads SYDVKM. Losses at the gene ends were 3 bases for V and 5 bases for J; bases not matched to a gene: 7. The TCR comes from a human donor in good health (CMV status not recorded). Some clones in this sample may be carry-over from other donors' samples. The chain links TRBV28 to TRBJ2-5, with 9 bases matching TRBD1. Sequenced: PBMCs. The CDR3 bases are TGTGCCAGCAGTTTTATGGGACAGGGACGGGAGACCCAGTACTTC. It codes for CASSFMGQGRETQYF.